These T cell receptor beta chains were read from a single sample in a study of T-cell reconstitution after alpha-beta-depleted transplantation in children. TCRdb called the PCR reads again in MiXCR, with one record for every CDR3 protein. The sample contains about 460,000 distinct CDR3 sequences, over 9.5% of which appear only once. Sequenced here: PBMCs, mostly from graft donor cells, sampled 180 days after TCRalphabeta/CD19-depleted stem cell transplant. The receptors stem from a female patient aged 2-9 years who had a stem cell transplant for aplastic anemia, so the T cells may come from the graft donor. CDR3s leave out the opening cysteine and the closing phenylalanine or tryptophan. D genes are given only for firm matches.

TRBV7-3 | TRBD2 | ASSLKGGSEQF
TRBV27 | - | ASSPGTYDNEQF
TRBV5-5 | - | ASKWTGELF
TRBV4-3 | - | ASSQGSTPHYEQY
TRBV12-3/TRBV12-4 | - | ASNGPPSTGELF
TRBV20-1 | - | SAGQRNTIY
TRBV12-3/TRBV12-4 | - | AQLASRYTGELF
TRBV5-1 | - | ASSPPRTEETQY
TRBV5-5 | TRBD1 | ASRRTGDQPQH
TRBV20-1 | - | STPGRITGELF
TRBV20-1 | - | SALVRRISGNTIY
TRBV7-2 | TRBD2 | ASSSLTSAGKTQY
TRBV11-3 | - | ASSLVQDPYLTPNTGELF
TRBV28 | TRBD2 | ASRASTSGGNEQY
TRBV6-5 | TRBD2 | ASSYSSGRAREQY
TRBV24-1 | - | ATSDSAVGWTNQPQH
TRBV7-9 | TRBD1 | ASIRHRDRDWNEQF
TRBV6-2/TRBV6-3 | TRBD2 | ASSFNTAGGQDEQF
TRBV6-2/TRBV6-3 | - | ASSYSRQKKGQLNQPQH
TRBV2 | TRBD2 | ASSATGGPGLREQF
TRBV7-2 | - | ASSYRTAGELF
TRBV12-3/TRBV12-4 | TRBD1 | ASSRTGGTGNTIY
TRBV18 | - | ASSRDTETQY
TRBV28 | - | ASSLSRGLEQF
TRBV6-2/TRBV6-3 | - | ASSNPYNEQF
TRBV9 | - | ASSPGAGELAKNIQY
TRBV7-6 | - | ASCRGSGLQETQY
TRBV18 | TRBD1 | ASSLDRGRTEAF
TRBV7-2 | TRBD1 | ASSLVFRTGGGTEAF
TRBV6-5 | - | ASSYSWGVGNQPQH
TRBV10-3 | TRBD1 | AISESGQPNEKLF